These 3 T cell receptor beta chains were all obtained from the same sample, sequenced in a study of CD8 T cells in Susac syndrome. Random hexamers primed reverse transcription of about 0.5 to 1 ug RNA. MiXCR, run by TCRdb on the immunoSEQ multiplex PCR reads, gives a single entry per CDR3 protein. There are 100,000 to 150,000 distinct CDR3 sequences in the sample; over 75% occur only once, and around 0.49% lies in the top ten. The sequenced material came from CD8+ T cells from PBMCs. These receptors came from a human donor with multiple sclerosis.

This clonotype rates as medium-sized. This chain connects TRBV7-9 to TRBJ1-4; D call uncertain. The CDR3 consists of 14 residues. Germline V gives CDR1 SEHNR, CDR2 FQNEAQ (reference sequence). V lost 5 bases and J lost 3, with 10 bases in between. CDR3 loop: CASSRLVANEKLFF. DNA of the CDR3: TGTGCCAGCAGCCGCCTCGTGGCTAATGAAAAACTGTTTTTT.

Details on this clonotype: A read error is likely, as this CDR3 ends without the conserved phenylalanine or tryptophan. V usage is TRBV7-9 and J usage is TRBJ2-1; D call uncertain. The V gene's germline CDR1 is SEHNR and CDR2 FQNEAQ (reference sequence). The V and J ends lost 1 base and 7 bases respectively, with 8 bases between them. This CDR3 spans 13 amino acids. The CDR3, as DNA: TGTGCCAGCAGCTTAGTGGTGTCGAATGAGCAGTTCCTC. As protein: CASSLVVSNEQFL.

The CDR3 here is CASRARIHATNEKLFF. CDR3 DNA: TGTGCCAGCAGGGCTAGGATACATGCAACTAATGAAAAACTGTTTTTT. This sequence joins TRBV28 and TRBJ1-4, with D unclear. This CDR3 contains 16 residues. Trimming stripped 6 bases from V and 0 bases from J, with 14 bases between. Germline assignment: CDR1 MDHEN and CDR2 SYDVKM.